Each of the 20 T cell receptor beta chains below was sequenced from the same sample in a study of T-cell memory formation after mild COVID-19. TCRdb re-called the 5' RACE reads through MiXCR, storing one row per CDR3 protein. Altogether some 65,000 distinct CDR3 sequences are present, about a sixth being singletons, with the ten largest covering roughly a third. The specimen was PBMCs or a T cell subset sorted from them (not recorded which). All receptors derive from an adult woman who had mild COVID-19 (a few samples of this study predate the infection). Cell type and time point are not known.

The V gene is TRBV7-2, the J gene TRBJ2-1; a possible D gene is TRBD2 (6 bases). V lost 5 bases, J lost 8 bases, and 16 bases lay in between. The length of the CDR3 is 14 residues. Germline CDR1 reads SGHTA; CDR2 reads FQGNSA. The CDR3: CASSQGLLLDEQFF. The CDR3 region has the DNA TGTGCCAGCAGCCAGGGACTTCTCTTGGATGAGCAGTTCTTC.

This clonotype was recorded a few times. V usage is TRBV29-1 and J usage is TRBJ2-1; D might be TRBD2 (5 bases). CDR1 and CDR2 from the germline V gene are SQVTM and ANQGSEA. The CDR3 has 15 amino acids. Trimming left V 0 bases short and J 4 bases short, with 13 bases between. CDR3 coding DNA: TGCAGCGTTGAAGACCCCTTAGCGAGTTACAATGAGCAGTTCTTC. It is translated as CSVEDPLASYNEQFF.

The chain joins TRBV13 to TRBJ2-1; D gene ambiguous. V shed 5 bases and J shed 8 bases, with 16 bases lying between them. Germline V gene lookup returns CDR1 PRHDT and CDR2 FYEKMQ (reference sequence). The CDR3 contains 14 residues. In DNA, the CDR3 is TGTGCCAGCAGCCCCGGTAGGACCCTGGATGAGCAGTTCTTC. Translating it yields CASSPGRTLDEQFF.

The gene calls are TRBV7-9 and TRBJ2-7; 7 bases map to TRBD1. The germline V gene encodes CDR1 SEHNR and CDR2 FQNEAQ (reference sequence). Losses at the gene ends were 3 bases for V and 7 bases for J; bases not matched to a gene: 3. The CDR3 has 12 residues. CDR3 nucleotide sequence: TGTGCCAGCAGCTTTACAGGGGTTGAGCAGTACTTC. Residues: CASSFTGVEQYF.

In this sample, this clonotype turned up a few times. This chain uses TRBV29-1 with TRBJ2-7, with TRBD1 identical over 10 bases. This CDR3 is built from 16 residues. From germline, CDR1 is SQVTM and CDR2 ANQGSEA. V trimming: 4 bases; J trimming: 0 bases; junction bases outside the gene matches: 9. In DNA, the CDR3 is TGCAGCGTTGCCGGGACAGGGGCACTGAGCTCCTACGAGCAGTACTTC. It translates to CSVAGTGALSSYEQYF.

The genes are TRBV6-5 and TRBJ1-1, with D possibly matching TRBD1 (5 bases). Germline assignment: CDR1 MNHEY and CDR2 SVGAGI. The CDR3 is 17 residues long. V was shortened by 0 bases and J by 3 bases, with 17 bases between the two germline ends. The CDR3 here is CASSYSTLDSPYTEAFF. The CDR3 DNA reads as TGTGCCAGCAGTTACTCGACGCTCGACAGTCCTTACACTGAAGCTTTCTTT.

The CDR3 is CASSPQGIGEAFF. CDR3 nucleotide sequence: TGTGCCAGCAGCCCGCAGGGGATCGGTGAAGCTTTCTTT. The rearrangement links TRBV6-2 or TRBV6-3 to TRBJ1-1; TRBD1 might be the D (6 bases). Per germline, CDR1 MNHEY and CDR2 SVGEGT. The CDR3 spans 13 residues. V dropped 6 bases and J dropped 7 bases, with 15 bases sitting between them.

In its sample, this clonotype was seen many times. The J gene is TRBJ2-2, the V gene TRBV7-9; 13 nucleotides line up with TRBD2. J lost 4 bases, V lost 4 bases, and 9 bases had no gene match. The CDR3 has 18 residues. Germline V lookup: CDR1 SEHNR, CDR2 FQNEAQ (reference sequence). CDR3 protein: CASSSGLAGAPGTGELFF. CDR3 bases: TGTGCCAGCAGCTCCGGACTAGCGGGGGCCCCGGGCACCGGGGAGCTGTTTTTT.

This clonotype showed up many times. The chain uses TRBV5-1 and TRBJ2-1; 9 nucleotides match TRBD1. The CDR3 is 16 residues long. J was trimmed by 4 bases and V by 4 bases; bases with no gene match: 9. In germline, CDR1 is SGHRS, CDR2 YFSETQ. The CDR3 nucleotides read TGCGCCAGCAGCCCGCCGACAGGGGGGAATTACAATGAGCAGTTCTTC. It specifies CASSPPTGGNYNEQFF.

The rearrangement joins TRBV3-1 to TRBJ2-3; 9 bases map to TRBD2. Losses at the gene ends were 4 bases for V and 4 bases for J; bases not matched to a gene: 6. Per germline, CDR1 LGHDT and CDR2 YNNKEL (reference sequence). The CDR3 runs to 15 residues. The CDR3 protein is CASSLGAGGPDTQYF. The CDR3 DNA reads as TGTGCCAGCAGCCTCGGGGCGGGAGGGCCAGATACGCAGTATTTT.

This chain uses TRBV29-1 with TRBJ2-1; 9 bases fit TRBD1. Trimming at V came to 3 bases and at J to 8 bases, leaving 5 bases not matched to a gene. CDR1 SQVTM and CDR2 ANQGSEA come from the germline V gene. The CDR3 is made up of 13 amino acids. The CDR3 spells CSVDQTGGHEQFF. DNA of the CDR3: TGCAGCGTTGACCAGACAGGGGGGCATGAGCAGTTCTTC.

This clonotype was picked up a small number of times. V is TRBV7-9 and J is TRBJ2-7, with D perhaps TRBD1 (6 bases). The CDR3 extends over 14 amino acids. Looked up from germline, CDR1 is SEHNR and CDR2 is FQNEAQ (reference sequence). The V and J ends lost 0 bases and 4 bases respectively, with 10 bases between them. CDR3 bases: TGTGCCAGCAGCTTAGCCAGTACAGGGTACGAGCAGTACTTC. As protein: CASSLASTGYEQYF.

This clonotype was seen a few times. This rearrangement joins TRBV7-6 to TRBJ2-5; the match to TRBD2 covers 16 bases. J was trimmed by 3 bases and V by 5 bases; bases with no gene match: 12. This CDR3 region has 19 residues. Per the germline V gene, CDR1 is SGHVS and CDR2 is FNYEAQ. This chain's CDR3 is CASSPAPGLAGGPKETQYF. The CDR3 DNA reads TGTGCCAGCAGCCCCGCACCGGGACTAGCGGGAGGGCCGAAAGAGACCCAGTACTTC.

The rearrangement links TRBV7-6 to TRBJ2-7, with D unresolved. Deletions cut 1 base from V and 7 bases from J, with 23 bases between. Germline values: CDR1 SGHVS, CDR2 FNYEAQ. The CDR3 spans 17 residues. The CDR3 DNA reads as TGTGCCAGCAGCTTAGGGGAAGACACCCACCCTACTGCGGAGCAGTACTTC. Translating it yields CASSLGEDTHPTAEQYF.

CDR3 sequence (DNA): TGCAGCGGCAGACGGGGGCTTGACAATGAGCAGTTCTTC. Protein sequence: CSGRRGLDNEQFF. The chain has TRBV29-1 and TRBJ2-1; the D gene could be TRBD1 or TRBD2 (6 bases each). The CDR3 contains 13 residues. Germline V gives CDR1 SQVTM, CDR2 ANQGSEA. V was clipped by 7 bases and J by 5 bases, with 15 bases between them.

The chain uses TRBV6-5 and TRBJ2-2; TRBD1 matches 8 bases. V lost 3 bases to trimming and J lost 4 bases; unmatched junction nucleotides: 10. Germline CDR1 is MNHEY and CDR2 is SVGAGI. This CDR3 has 17 residues. CDR3 sequence (DNA): TGTGCCAGCAGTTATCCCAGCCCCACAGGGGGCACCGGGGAGCTGTTTTTT. It codes for CASSYPSPTGGTGELFF.

The chain uses TRBV5-1 and TRBJ2-7, with 10 bases matching TRBD1. V was clipped by 2 bases and J by 6 bases; unmatched bases: 5. The CDR3 contains 14 residues. CDR1 is SGHRS, CDR2 YFSETQ, per germline. This CDR3 is CASSLPGQGPEQYF. The CDR3 nucleotides read TGCGCCAGCAGCTTACCGGGACAGGGGCCCGAGCAGTACTTC.

J is TRBJ2-1 and V is TRBV27; no clear D. The germline V and J ends were trimmed by 5 bases and 7 bases, with 18 bases remaining between them. This CDR3 has 15 residues. The V gene's germline CDR1 is MNHEY and CDR2 SMNVEV (reference sequence). CDR3 sequence reads: CASSALTLARNEQFF. CDR3 nucleotide sequence: TGTGCCAGCAGTGCCCTTACATTGGCGAGGAATGAGCAGTTCTTC.

The chain recombines TRBV20-1 with TRBJ1-2, with D unresolved. Germline CDR1 is DFQATT and CDR2 is SNEGSKA (reference sequence). The CDR3 totals 16 residues. The V and J ends lost 1 base and 9 bases respectively, with 24 bases between them. Here the CDR3 reads CSARVGGEVHYPSYTF. In DNA form, the CDR3 reads TGCAGTGCTAGAGTGGGTGGCGAGGTTCACTATCCGAGCTACACCTTC.

This chain connects TRBV2 to TRBJ2-7; perhaps D is TRBD1 or TRBD2 (5 bases each). The CDR3 length is 13 residues. The V gene's germline CDR1 is SNHLY and CDR2 FYNNEI. Trimming pared 0 bases from V and 3 bases from J, leaving 6 bases between. Here the CDR3 reads CASSEAGRYEQYF. DNA of the CDR3: TGTGCCAGCAGTGAAGCGGGACGCTACGAGCAGTACTTC.